The rows below give T cell receptor beta chains drawn from one sample of a study of blood T cell repertoires in COVID-19. The table came from immunoSEQ multiplex PCR; TCRdb's copy has only in-frame clones and leaves some out. The sample lists 210,000 or so clones; under 90% were seen once. The sample was peripheral blood. The origin of the receptors is a woman over 75 with COVID-19, enrolled during active disease. Each CDR3 is given with its conserved first and last residue. A D gene is named only where the DNA matches it firmly. The listing skips clone size in some rows; elsewhere it reads once, few, many or a size class.

clone size: NA; D gene: TRBD1; J gene: TRBJ1-2; V gene: TRBV7-2; CDR3 DNA: TGTGCCAGCAGCCGGACAGGGAGTTACTATGGCTACACCTTC; CDR3 protein: CASSRTGSYYGYTF
clone size: once; D gene: NA; J gene: TRBJ1-2; V gene: TRBV28; CDR3 DNA: TGTGCCAGCAGTTCTTCCGGCTATGGCTACACCTTC; CDR3 protein: CASSSSGYGYTF
clone size: NA; D gene: TRBD2; J gene: TRBJ2-3; V gene: TRBV5-1; CDR3 DNA: TGCGCCAGCCGCCCAGAGCGGGGTAGCACAGATACGCAGTATTTT; CDR3 protein: CASRPERGSTDTQYF
clone size: NA; D gene: TRBD1; J gene: TRBJ1-1; V gene: TRBV28; CDR3 DNA: TGTGCCAGCACTCGGACAGGGTTAAACACTGAAGCTTTCTTT; CDR3 protein: CASTRTGLNTEAFF
clone size: NA; D gene: NA; J gene: TRBJ1-2; V gene: TRBV7-2; CDR3 DNA: TGTGCCAGCAGCTTTTCCACACGCTATGGCTACACCTTC; CDR3 protein: CASSFSTRYGYTF
clone size: once; D gene: TRBD1; J gene: TRBJ1-2; V gene: TRBV5-1; CDR3 DNA: TGCGCCAGCAGCGTCCGGGACAGCGGATCTGGCTATGGCTACACCTTC; CDR3 protein: CASSVRDSGSGYGYTF
clone size: NA; D gene: NA; J gene: TRBJ2-5; V gene: TRBV29-1; CDR3 DNA: TGCAGCGTTGGGTGGGGCCACCAAGAGACCCAGTACTTC; CDR3 protein: CSVGWGHQETQYF
clone size: NA; D gene: NA; J gene: TRBJ1-1; V gene: TRBV28; CDR3 DNA: TGTGCCAGCAGTTTATGGGGGCGGAGTTGGAACACTGAAGCTTTCTTT; CDR3 protein: CASSLWGRSWNTEAFF
clone size: NA; D gene: NA; J gene: TRBJ2-5; V gene: TRBV28; CDR3 DNA: TGTGCCAGCGGCGGGATTTGGGGAGAGACCCAGTACTTC; CDR3 protein: CASGGIWGETQYF
clone size: few; D gene: NA; J gene: TRBJ1-5; V gene: TRBV15; CDR3 DNA: TGTGCCACCAGCAGAGATAAAGGCGGTCAGCCCCAGCATTTT; CDR3 protein: CATSRDKGGQPQHF
clone size: once; D gene: NA; J gene: TRBJ1-2; V gene: TRBV5-1; CDR3 DNA: TGCGCCAGCAGTGAAGGGGATTTCCCTAACTATGGCTACACCTTC; CDR3 protein: CASSEGDFPNYGYTF
clone size: NA; D gene: NA; J gene: TRBJ1-1; V gene: TRBV2; CDR3 DNA: TGTGCCAGCAGCCCCGGCTGGCTTGGGGGAGCGACGCGGGGCACTGAAGCTTTCTTT; CDR3 protein: CASSPGWLGGATRGTEAFF
clone size: NA; D gene: NA; J gene: TRBJ1-2; V gene: TRBV20-1; CDR3 DNA: TGCAGTGCTAGAGATCCGGGTGGCTACACCTTC; CDR3 protein: CSARDPGGYTF
clone size: NA; D gene: NA; J gene: TRBJ1-2; V gene: TRBV9; CDR3 DNA: TGTGCCAGCAGCGGGGGGCAAGACTATGGCTACACCTTC; CDR3 protein: CASSGGQDYGYTF
clone size: few; D gene: NA; J gene: TRBJ1-1; V gene: TRBV9; CDR3 DNA: TGTGCCAGCAGCGTAGCCCTGGGTTCGGGGGCTTTCTTT; CDR3 protein: CASSVALGSGAFF
clone size: NA; D gene: TRBD1; J gene: TRBJ1-1; V gene: TRBV5-1; CDR3 DNA: TGCGCCAGCACCATATCACAGGGGCCGAACACTGAAGCTTTCTTT; CDR3 protein: CASTISQGPNTEAFF
clone size: NA; D gene: NA; J gene: TRBJ2-3; V gene: TRBV4-2; CDR3 DNA: TGTGCCAGCAGCCAAAGGGGGGGGACAGATACGCAGTATTTT; CDR3 protein: CASSQRGGTDTQYF
clone size: NA; D gene: TRBD2; J gene: TRBJ2-7; V gene: TRBV5-6; CDR3 DNA: TGTGCCAGCAGGAGGAGGGGAGGGAGCTACGAGCAGTACTTC; CDR3 protein: CASRRRGGSYEQYF
clone size: once; D gene: TRBD1; J gene: TRBJ1-4; V gene: TRBV18; CDR3 DNA: TGTGCCAGCTCACCGGGGACAGGGCCTGAAAAACTGTTTTTT; CDR3 protein: CASSPGTGPEKLFF
clone size: NA; D gene: TRBD2; J gene: TRBJ2-7; V gene: TRBV6-1; CDR3 DNA: TGTGCCAGCAGTGAAGCGAGCGGGAGGATCTACGAGCAGTACTTC; CDR3 protein: CASSEASGRIYEQYF
clone size: NA; D gene: NA; J gene: TRBJ2-2; V gene: TRBV6-5; CDR3 DNA: TGTGCCAGCAGTTACGACTTGAACACCGGGGAGCTGTTTTTT; CDR3 protein: CASSYDLNTGELFF
clone size: NA; D gene: TRBD1; J gene: TRBJ1-2; V gene: TRBV2; CDR3 DNA: TGTGCCAGCAGACCTTGGACAGGGGGCGCCTATGGCTACACCTTC; CDR3 protein: CASRPWTGGAYGYTF
clone size: NA; D gene: NA; J gene: TRBJ2-7; V gene: TRBV5-1; CDR3 DNA: TGCGCCAGCAGCTTGGGCGGTCCAACGGTGAGGCAGTACTTC; CDR3 protein: CASSLGGPTVRQYF
clone size: NA; D gene: NA; J gene: TRBJ1-6; V gene: TRBV2; CDR3 DNA: TGTGCCAGCACGGCAGACTCTACCCTTAATTCACCCCTCCACTTT; CDR3 protein: CASTADSTLNSPLHF
clone size: NA; D gene: NA; J gene: TRBJ1-2; V gene: TRBV4-2; CDR3 DNA: TGTGCCAGCAGCCAAGAAAATAACAGGGCGATGCATGGCTACACCTTC; CDR3 protein: CASSQENNRAMHGYTF
clone size: NA; D gene: NA; J gene: TRBJ2-3; V gene: TRBV4-1; CDR3 DNA: TGCGCCAGCAGCCTCCACGGGGGGCGGGGACCTAGCACAGATACGCAGTATTTT; CDR3 protein: CASSLHGGRGPSTDTQYF
clone size: NA; D gene: NA; J gene: TRBJ1-3; V gene: TRBV9; CDR3 DNA: TGTGCCAGCAGCGTAGACTCGGGAAGACTCTCTGGAAACACCATATATTTT; CDR3 protein: CASSVDSGRLSGNTIYF
clone size: NA; D gene: NA; J gene: TRBJ1-4; V gene: TRBV5-1; CDR3 DNA: TGCGCCAGCCGATCCGAAGGAGGGAGGTCTAATGAAAAACTGTTTTTT; CDR3 protein: CASRSEGGRSNEKLFF
clone size: once; D gene: NA; J gene: TRBJ2-7; V gene: TRBV3-1/TRBV3-2; CDR3 DNA: TGTGCCAGCAGCCCGACTATGACGATCTACGAGCAGTACTTC; CDR3 protein: CASSPTMTIYEQYF
clone size: once; D gene: TRBD2; J gene: TRBJ2-2; V gene: TRBV27; CDR3 DNA: TGTGCCAGCAGTTTCAGAACTAGCGGGCTATTCAACACCGGGGAGCTGTTTTTT; CDR3 protein: CASSFRTSGLFNTGELFF
clone size: NA; D gene: NA; J gene: TRBJ1-1; V gene: TRBV5-6; CDR3 DNA: TGTGCCAGCAGCTTTAGTGCGCAGGGGTCTTCTGAAGCTTTCTTT; CDR3 protein: CASSFSAQGSSEAFF
clone size: NA; D gene: NA; J gene: TRBJ1-3; V gene: TRBV28; CDR3 DNA: TGTGCCAGCAGTAAGACAGGAAGCTCTGGAAACACCATATATTTT; CDR3 protein: CASSKTGSSGNTIYF
clone size: NA; D gene: TRBD1; J gene: TRBJ1-4; V gene: TRBV7-9; CDR3 DNA: TGTGCCAGCAACTCCGGGACAGGAACGTCTGGTGAAAAACTGTTTTTT; CDR3 protein: CASNSGTGTSGEKLFF
clone size: NA; D gene: TRBD1; J gene: TRBJ1-2; V gene: TRBV19; CDR3 DNA: TGTGCCAGTAGGCGGGACAGGGAGCCATCCTTTTATGGCTACACCTTC; CDR3 protein: CASRRDREPSFYGYTF
clone size: once; D gene: TRBD1; J gene: TRBJ1-4; V gene: TRBV3-1/TRBV3-2; CDR3 DNA: TGTGCCAGCAGCTCCGGGACAGGGGGCACAGAAAAACTGTTTTTT; CDR3 protein: CASSSGTGGTEKLFF
clone size: NA; D gene: NA; J gene: TRBJ1-6; V gene: TRBV6-5; CDR3 DNA: TGTGCCAGCAGTTACTCTGGGAGTAAGGGGGATTCACCCCTCCACTTT; CDR3 protein: CASSYSGSKGDSPLHF
clone size: NA; D gene: TRBD1; J gene: TRBJ1-2; V gene: TRBV5-6; CDR3 DNA: TGTGCCAGTTATTCCGGGACAGGGGGATATGGCTACACCTTC; CDR3 protein: CASYSGTGGYGYTF
clone size: few; D gene: NA; J gene: TRBJ1-5; V gene: TRBV6-5; CDR3 DNA: TGTGCCAGCAGTACCTATTCTCAGCCCCAGCATTTT; CDR3 protein: CASSTYSQPQHF
clone size: NA; D gene: NA; J gene: TRBJ2-1; V gene: TRBV5-8; CDR3 DNA: TGTGCCAGCAGCCTCCCCCTCCTCTCAGGCAATGAGCAGTTCTTC; CDR3 protein: CASSLPLLSGNEQFF
clone size: NA; D gene: TRBD2; J gene: TRBJ2-5; V gene: TRBV9; CDR3 DNA: TGTGCCAGCAGCGTAGGGGGGTATGGCGGGGAGGGTAAGGAGACCCAGTACTTC; CDR3 protein: CASSVGGYGGEGKETQYF
clone size: NA; D gene: TRBD2; J gene: TRBJ2-2; V gene: TRBV6-2/TRBV6-3; CDR3 DNA: TGTGCCAGCAGTTTCGGGACTAGCGGCGGGGAGCTGTTTTTT; CDR3 protein: CASSFGTSGGELFF